This T cell receptor (beta chain) was sequenced for a study of T-cell reconstitution after alpha-beta-depleted transplantation in children. Overall study findings and caveats: The authors attributed T-cell counts and diversity one year after transplant mostly to newly produced T cells. Day-60 TCRbeta diversity that was high in some patients was derived from surviving recipient T cells and thymic progenitors. Reportedly, roughly two months post-transplant, alpha-beta T cells arose from several hundred expanded graft clones.

CDR1 and CDR2 (germline): MDHEN, SYDVKM. V was pared by 3 bases and J by 5 bases, with 6 bases of the junction left unmatched. CDR3 size: 15 residues. This clonotype was detected only a few times. As yet, its antigen is unknown. The TCRbeta library incorporated unique molecular identifiers. TCRdb called the PCR reads again in MiXCR, with one record for every CDR3 protein. The repertoire includes about a million distinct CDR3 sequences, about 31% of them detected once, and 25% to 35% sits in the top ten. The specimen comprised PBMCs, mostly from graft donor cells, sampled 360 days after TCRalphabeta/CD19-depleted stem cell transplant. The V call is TRBV28, the J call TRBJ2-3; 9 bases map to TRBD1. This TCR was sampled from a boy in the first two years of life who had a stem cell transplant for SCID, so the T cells may come from the graft donor. CDR3 bases: TGTGCCAGCAGTTTGGGACAGGGATATCAAGATACGCAGTATTTT. This sequence encodes CASSLGQGYQDTQYF.